The 21 T cell receptor beta chains reported below all come from one sample, sequenced in a study of T cell repertoires in cytomegalovirus infection. TCRdb re-called the reads through MiXCR, storing one row per CDR3 protein. In the table there are some 940,000 distinct CDR3 sequences, about a third of which are singletons. For these receptors, no antigen is known. The input for sequencing was cultured CD8+ T cells from PBMCs, taken from culture after CMV antigen stimulation. All receptors derive from a human donor in good health (CMV status not recorded). Some clones in this sample may be carry-over from other donors' samples.

The chain couples TRBV5-1 to TRBJ2-1, with D possibly called TRBD1 or TRBD2 (5 bases each). CDR1 is SGHRS and CDR2 is YFSETQ in the germline V gene. The CDR3 is 11 amino acids. Trimming shortened V by 8 bases and J by 10 bases, and 13 bases separated the two germline ends. CDR3 residues: CASNSRGEQFF. CDR3 in DNA: TGCGCCAGTAACTCGAGGGGAGAGCAGTTCTTC.

The chain joins TRBV11-2 to TRBJ1-6; D perhaps matches TRBD1 (5 bases). Trimming took off 5 bases at V and 0 bases at J, with 17 bases between the two ends. The CDR3 extends over 18 amino acids. CDR1 is SGHAT, CDR2 FQNNGV, per germline. The CDR3 spells CASSTETVPSSYNSPLHF. CDR3 sequence (DNA): TGTGCCAGCAGCACCGAGACAGTTCCGAGCTCCTATAATTCACCCCTCCACTTT.

The sample holds a few counts of this clonotype. The V call is TRBV6-2 or TRBV6-3, the J call TRBJ2-7, with TRBD2 identical over 9 bases. Germline CDR1 is MNHEY and CDR2 is SVGEGT. With V trimmed by 0 bases and J by 5 bases, 8 bases remained unmatched. The CDR3 runs 16 residues. The CDR3: CASSYSLAGTLDEQYV. DNA of the CDR3: TGTGCCAGCAGTTACTCCCTAGCGGGGACCCTCGACGAGCAGTACGTC.

The rearrangement links TRBV28 to TRBJ1-4; D is possibly TRBD1 (6 bases). The ends were cut back, 5 bases at V and 4 bases at J, with 14 bases in the middle. CDR3 length: 15 amino acids. Germline lookup yields CDR1 MDHEN and CDR2 SYDVKM. The CDR3, as DNA: TGTGCCAGCAGTGGGGCGGACAGTGATAATGAAAAACTGTTTTTT. Its protein is CASSGADSDNEKLFF.

The chain's CDR3 is CASSSPAGSDTQYF. Written as DNA, the CDR3 is TGTGCCAGCAGCTCACCAGCAGGGTCAGATACGCAGTATTTT. The chain carries TRBV11-2 and TRBJ2-3; D might be TRBD1 (5 bases). Germline CDR1 SGHAT, CDR2 FQNNGV. The CDR3 extends over 14 amino acids. V lost 4 bases and J lost 4, with 12 bases in between.

This clonotype was seen more than once but under ten times. CDR3 loop: CASSRAGEHSYNEQFF. CDR3 bases: TGTGCCAGCAGCCGGGCGGGGGAACACTCCTACAATGAGCAGTTCTTC. V gene TRBV27 combines with J gene TRBJ2-1; 7 bases are shared with TRBD2. Germline V CDR1 and CDR2: MNHEY, SMNVEV (reference sequence). CDR3 size: 16 residues. V shed 6 bases and J 0 bases; nucleotides not matched to a gene: 8.

The chain employs TRBV27 and TRBJ1-2; 7 bases are a match to TRBD1. This CDR3 contains 13 residues. CDR1 MNHEY and CDR2 SMNVEV come from the germline V gene (reference sequence). Unmatched junction bases numbered 4, after V lost 6 bases and J lost 3 bases. CDR3 coding DNA: TGTGCCAGCAGGATGGACAGGTACTATGGCTACACCTTC. Its protein is CASRMDRYYGYTF.

This clonotype came up a few times. The chain carries TRBV9 and TRBJ1-1, with TRBD1 as a possible D gene (6 bases). Deletions cut 1 base from V and 2 bases from J, with 18 bases between. The CDR3 is made up of 17 amino acids. In germline, CDR1 is SGDLS, CDR2 YYNGEE. Here the CDR3 reads CASSVIPPGAPNTEAFF. DNA for the CDR3: TGTGCCAGCAGCGTAATACCCCCAGGGGCCCCAAACACTGAAGCTTTCTTT.

This clonotype was observed a handful of times. The chain uses TRBV6-6 and TRBJ2-3, with TRBD2 matching over 14 bases. V lost 6 bases to trimming and J lost 0 bases; unmatched junction nucleotides: 8. Germline CDR1 is MNHNY and CDR2 is SVGAGI (reference sequence). The CDR3 runs 18 residues. This CDR3 is CASSLTSGGARSTDTQYF. CDR3 DNA: TGTGCCAGCAGCTTGACTAGCGGGGGGGCGAGAAGCACAGATACGCAGTATTTT.

This clonotype was picked up a small number of times. The chain carries TRBV7-9 and TRBJ1-4; 10 bases are a match to TRBD1. This CDR3 has 16 amino acids. Germline values: CDR1 SEHNR, CDR2 FQNEAQ (reference sequence). Trimming at V came to 2 bases and at J to 10 bases, leaving 10 bases not matched to a gene. For the CDR3, the DNA is TGTGCCAGCAGCTTACCCGACAGGGGGCAGCTAGGAAAACTGTTTTTT. Amino acid sequence: CASSLPDRGQLGKLFF. The variable domain in full, with the rest retrieved from reference TRBV7-9 and TRBJ1-4, is DTGVSQNPRHKITKRGQNVTFRCDPISEHNRLYWYRQTLGQGPEFLTYFQNEAQLEKSRLLSDRFSAERPKGSFSTLEIQRTEQGDSAMYLCASSLPDRGQLGKLFFGSGTQLSVL.

This clonotype was picked up one time. The V and J genes are TRBV11-2 and TRBJ2-5; D not resolved. Germline V gene sequence: CDR1 SGHAT, CDR2 FQNNGV. This CDR3 comprises 15 residues. Trimming removed 5 bases from V and 5 bases from J, with 18 bases in between. CDR3 protein: CASSESFGEYETQYF. CDR3 bases: TGTGCCAGCAGCGAGAGCTTTGGGGAATACGAGACCCAGTACTTC.

This clonotype has a single count. This chain uses TRBV15 with TRBJ2-1; D is perhaps TRBD2 (5 bases). The CDR3 contains 16 residues. CDR1 LNHNV and CDR2 YYDKDF come from the germline V gene (reference sequence). The ends were cut back, 0 bases at V and 0 bases at J, with 9 bases in the middle. CDR3: CATSREAAGSYNEQFF. CDR3 bases: TGTGCCACCAGCAGAGAAGCGGCGGGCTCCTACAATGAGCAGTTCTTC.

This clonotype has just a few counts. This chain uses TRBV4-1 with TRBJ1-6; D is perhaps TRBD1 (6 bases). V was cut by 4 bases and J by 0 bases, with 10 bases left in between. This CDR3 is 16 amino acids long. Germline CDR1 MGHRA, CDR2 YSYEKL. The CDR3: CASSRGPSSYNSPLHF. CDR3 DNA sequence: TGCGCCAGCAGCCGGGGGCCGAGCTCCTATAATTCACCCCTCCACTTT.

The rearrangement uses TRBV10-3 and TRBJ1-2; TRBD1 is a possible D gene (6 bases). Trimming took 7 bases from V and 8 from J, leaving 32 bases between them. The CDR3 spans 18 residues. Germline CDR1 and CDR2: ENHRY and SYGVKD. The CDR3 sequence: CAITVAIPDSRLNRGYTF. CDR3 sequence (DNA): TGTGCCATCACTGTCGCCATTCCGGACAGCCGTCTTAATAGGGGCTACACCTTC.

This clonotype was seen ten or more times. The genes are TRBV7-3 and TRBJ2-1, with a tentative D call TRBD2 (5 bases). The length of the CDR3 is 11 residues. The V end was cut by 5 bases, the J end by 8 bases, with 7 bases between. The germline gives CDR1 SGHTA, CDR2 FQGTGA. In DNA, the CDR3 is TGTGCCAGCAGCCGGGGTGATGAGCAGTTCTTC. This codes for CASSRGDEQFF.

With respect to this clonotype: At one of its ends the junction is not consistent with the germline gene, which may arise from a read error. The gene calls are TRBV4-3 and TRBJ2-1, with a weak D call TRBD1 (6 bases). Germline CDR1 LGHNA, CDR2 YSLEER. This CDR3 has 16 residues. CDR3 in amino acids: CVSSQDLGDTHNEQFF. CDR3 bases: TGCGTCAGCAGCCAAGATCTGGGGGACACACACAATGAGCAGTTCTTC.

In its sample, this clonotype was seen a few times. This chain links TRBV2 with TRBJ2-2; 7 nucleotides match TRBD1. V shed 10 bases, J shed 1 base, and the junction held 9 bases outside the gene matches. Germline loops: CDR1 SNHLY, CDR2 FYNNEI. CDR3 length equals 15 residues. CDR3 DNA: TGTGCCACCACTTGGGACAGACGGAACACCGGGGAGCTGTTTTTT. Translating gives CATTWDRRNTGELFF.

A few counts support this clonotype. J is TRBJ1-2 and V is TRBV28; tentatively, D is TRBD1 (5 bases). V lost 7 bases to trimming and J lost 1 base, with 19 bases between them. This CDR3 comprises 16 residues. Looked up from germline, CDR1 is MDHEN and CDR2 is SYDVKM. The CDR3 spells CASTPLVGGFNYGYTF. The CDR3 nucleotides are TGTGCCAGCACCCCCCTGGTGGGGGGTTTTAACTATGGCTACACCTTC.

This clonotype was counted between two and nine times. This rearrangement joins TRBV12-3 or TRBV12-4 to TRBJ2-6; no firm D call. The CDR3 contains 12 residues. Trimming took off 5 bases at V and 3 bases at J, with 2 bases between the two ends. The CDR3 bases are TGTGCCAGCAGTGATGGGGCCAACGTCCTGACTTTC. Encoded protein: CASSDGANVLTF.

This clonotype was detected many times. This sequence joins TRBV7-6 and TRBJ2-2; TRBD2 matches 14 bases. Trimming at V came to 0 bases and at J to 3 bases, leaving 9 bases not matched to a gene. CDR3 length: 20 amino acids. Germline CDR1 is SGHVS and CDR2 is FNYEAQ. CDR3 in DNA: TGTGCCAGCAGCTTAGCGACTAGCGGGGGGGCCGAATTAGACACCGGGGAGCTGTTTTTT. It yields the protein CASSLATSGGAELDTGELFF.

This clonotype was counted many times. This sequence joins TRBV7-6 and TRBJ2-1; TRBD2 agrees at 11 bases. CDR1 and CDR2 (germline): SGHVS, FNYEAQ. Losses at the gene ends were 1 base for V and 0 bases for J; bases not matched to a gene: 2. The CDR3 is 17 amino acids. CDR3 protein: CASSLGLAGSSYNEQFF. Written as DNA, the CDR3 is TGTGCCAGCAGCTTAGGACTAGCGGGGAGCTCCTACAATGAGCAGTTCTTC.